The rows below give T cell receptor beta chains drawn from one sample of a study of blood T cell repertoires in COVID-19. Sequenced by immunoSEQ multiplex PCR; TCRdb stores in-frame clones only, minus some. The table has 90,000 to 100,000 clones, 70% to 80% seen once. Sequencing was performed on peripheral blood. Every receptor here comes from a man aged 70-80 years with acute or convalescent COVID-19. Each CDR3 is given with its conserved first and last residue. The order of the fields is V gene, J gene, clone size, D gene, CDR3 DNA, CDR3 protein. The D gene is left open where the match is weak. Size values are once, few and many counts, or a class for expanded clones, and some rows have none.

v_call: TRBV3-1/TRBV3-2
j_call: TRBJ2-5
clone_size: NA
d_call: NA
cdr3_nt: TGTGCCAGCAGCCAAGATAGGCTAGACCGGTCCTCCTGGAGAATAGAGACCCAGTACTTC
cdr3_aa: CASSQDRLDRSSWRIETQYF

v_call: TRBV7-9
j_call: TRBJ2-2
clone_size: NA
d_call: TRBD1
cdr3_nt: TGTGCCAGCAGCTTAACCGGGACAGCGAACACCGGGGAGCTGTTTTTT
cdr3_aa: CASSLTGTANTGELFF

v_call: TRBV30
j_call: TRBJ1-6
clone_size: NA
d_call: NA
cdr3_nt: TGTGCCTCCACACGTACAGGGTTGGGTTCACCCCTCCACTTT
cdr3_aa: CASTRTGLGSPLHF

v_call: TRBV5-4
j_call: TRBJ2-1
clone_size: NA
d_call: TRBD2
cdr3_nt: TGTGCCAGCAGCTTGACGGGAGGGACCTACAATGAGCAGTTCTTC
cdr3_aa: CASSLTGGTYNEQFF

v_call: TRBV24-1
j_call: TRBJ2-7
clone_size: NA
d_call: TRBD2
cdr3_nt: TGTGCCACCAGTGATACTGTGACTAGCGGGAGAGAGGAGCAGTACTTC
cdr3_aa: CATSDTVTSGREEQYF

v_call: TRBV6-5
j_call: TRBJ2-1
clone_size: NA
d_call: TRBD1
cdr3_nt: TGTGCCAGCAGTTTACAGGGGAGCTCCTACAATGAGCAGTTCTTC
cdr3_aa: CASSLQGSSYNEQFF

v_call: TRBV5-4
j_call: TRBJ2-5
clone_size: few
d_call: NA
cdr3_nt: TGTGCCAGCAGCCCCGGGGGAGAGACCCAGTACTTC
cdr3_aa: CASSPGGETQYF

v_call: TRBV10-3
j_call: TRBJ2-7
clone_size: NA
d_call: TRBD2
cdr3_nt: TGTGCCATCAGTAGCGGGAGCGAATACGAGCAGTACTTC
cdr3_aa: CAISSGSEYEQYF

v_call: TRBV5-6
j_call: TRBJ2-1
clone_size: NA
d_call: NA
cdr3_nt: TGTGCCAGCAGCGAACCGGGACTAGGGGGCCTTGGCAATGAGCAGTTCTTC
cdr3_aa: CASSEPGLGGLGNEQFF

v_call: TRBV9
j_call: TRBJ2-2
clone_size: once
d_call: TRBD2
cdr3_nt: TGTGCCAGCAGCGTAGCTGGAGCGGGAGGAACCGGGGAGCTGTTTTTT
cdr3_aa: CASSVAGAGGTGELFF

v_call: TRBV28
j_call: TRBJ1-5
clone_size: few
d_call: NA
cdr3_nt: TGTGCCAGCAGTTTACTTAGGAGAGGCAGGGCGGGCAATCAGCCCCAGCATTTT
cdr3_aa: CASSLLRRGRAGNQPQHF

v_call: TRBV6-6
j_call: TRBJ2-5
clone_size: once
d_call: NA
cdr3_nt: TGTGCCAGCAGTTACTCAACAGGGACAGAGACCCAGTACTTC
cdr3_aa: CASSYSTGTETQYF

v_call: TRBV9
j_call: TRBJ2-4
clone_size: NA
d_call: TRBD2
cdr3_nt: TGTGCCAGCAGCCTGGGACTAGCGGGAGGGCAGGGGGACATTCAGTACTTC
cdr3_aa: CASSLGLAGGQGDIQYF

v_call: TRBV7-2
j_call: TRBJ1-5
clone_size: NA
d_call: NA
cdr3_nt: TGTGCCAGCAGCTTAGCCGCCGGGGGATTTGGGCCCCAGCATTTT
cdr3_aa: CASSLAAGGFGPQHF

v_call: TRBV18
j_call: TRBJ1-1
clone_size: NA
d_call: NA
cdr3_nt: TGTGCCAGTGCGAAGACAGGACAGAACACTGAAGCTTTCTTT
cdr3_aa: CASAKTGQNTEAFF

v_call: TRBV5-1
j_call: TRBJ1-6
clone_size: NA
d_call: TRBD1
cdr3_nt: TGCGCCAGCAGCTTGGAGCCAGGGGGGCCCTATAATTCACCCCTCCACTTT
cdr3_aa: CASSLEPGGPYNSPLHF

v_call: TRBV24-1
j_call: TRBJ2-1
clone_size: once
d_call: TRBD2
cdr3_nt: TGTGCCACCAGTGATTCTAGCGGGAGAGCTTACAATGAGCAGTTCTTC
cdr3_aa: CATSDSSGRAYNEQFF

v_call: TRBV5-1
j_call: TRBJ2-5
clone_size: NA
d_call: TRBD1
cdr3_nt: TGCGCCAGCAGCACCGGGACAGGGAAAGAGACCCAGTACTTC
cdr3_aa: CASSTGTGKETQYF

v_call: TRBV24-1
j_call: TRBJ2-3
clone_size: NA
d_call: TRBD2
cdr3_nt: TGTGCCACCAGTGATCCACGAAGCGGGAGCCCAGATACGCAGTATTTT
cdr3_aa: CATSDPRSGSPDTQYF

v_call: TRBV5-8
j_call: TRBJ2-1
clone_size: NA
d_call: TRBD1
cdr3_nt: TGTGCCAGCAGCTTGGTGACGACAGGGAGCTATGAGCAGTTCTTC
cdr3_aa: CASSLVTTGSYEQFF

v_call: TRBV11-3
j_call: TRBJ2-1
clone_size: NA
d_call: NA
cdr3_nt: TGTGCCAGCAGCGTAGGAGTCATGAATGAGCAGTTCTTC
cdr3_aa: CASSVGVMNEQFF

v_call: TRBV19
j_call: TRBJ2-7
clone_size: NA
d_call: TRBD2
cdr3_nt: TGTGCCAGTAGTATAGGAGCTAGCGGGAGAGCGCAGTACTTC
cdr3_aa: CASSIGASGRAQYF

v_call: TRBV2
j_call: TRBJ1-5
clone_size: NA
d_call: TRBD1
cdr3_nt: TGTGCCAGCCGCCTACGGACAGGGGAGGACCAGCCCCAGCATTTT
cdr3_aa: CASRLRTGEDQPQHF

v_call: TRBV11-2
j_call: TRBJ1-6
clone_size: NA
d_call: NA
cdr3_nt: TGTGCCAGCAGCTCGTCCCGGGGGGGGTCCCCCTATAATTCACCCCTCCACTTT
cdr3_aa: CASSSSRGGSPYNSPLHF

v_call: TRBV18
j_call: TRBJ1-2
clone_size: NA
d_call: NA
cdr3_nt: TGTGCCAGCTCACCTACACGGGAACCTCTCTATGGCTACACCTTC
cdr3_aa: CASSPTREPLYGYTF

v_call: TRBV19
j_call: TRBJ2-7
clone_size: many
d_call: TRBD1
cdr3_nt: TGTGCCAGTAGTATCGGGACAGGGGACTACGAGCAGTACTTC
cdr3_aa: CASSIGTGDYEQYF

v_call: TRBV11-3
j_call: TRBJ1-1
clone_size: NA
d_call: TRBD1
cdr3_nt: TGTGCCAGCAGCCCGACAGGGGGCGCCAGGGAAGCTTTCTTT
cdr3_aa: CASSPTGGAREAFF